The next 9 T cell receptor beta chains were all read from a single sample in a study of post-analysis software for immune sequencing data (dated by TCRdb to 2013 to 2016). General conclusions and limits of the study: About five TRBV segments, including TRBV5-6, TRBV5-1 and TRBV20-1, were significantly more frequent in patients than controls.

No cognate antigen is known for these TCRs. Libraries came from PCR. TCRdb names Illumina HiSeq 2500 as the instrument used. To reduce PCR and sequencing biases, unique molecular identifiers were incorporated into the TCR beta cDNA libraries. TCRdb cleaned the public reads at Q25 with fastp, built clones with MiXCR and kept in-frame beta chains. CDR3 protein duplicates are merged, each entry listing the most common genes and DNA. This sample is represented by around 700,000 distinct CDR3 sequences; 55% to 60% of them were singletons. The top ten constitute approximately 10% of the sample. The sequenced sample consisted of blood. The receptor source for this set is a girl aged 2-9 years with multiple sclerosis.

This clonotype was counted between two and nine times. The chain links TRBV29-1 to TRBJ2-3; D is perhaps TRBD1 (6 bases). Trimming took 2 bases from V and 4 from J, leaving 10 bases between them. This CDR3 region has 13 residues. Germline lookup yields CDR1 SQVTM and CDR2 ANQGSEA. The DNA of the CDR3 is TGCAGCGTTGAATCAGGGGCCCCAGATACGCAGTATTTT. Amino acid sequence: CSVESGAPDTQYF.

This chain links TRBV7-2 with TRBJ2-1; TRBD2 matches at 9 bases. CDR1 is SGHTA, CDR2 FQGNSA, per germline. Trimming took 4 bases from V and 9 from J; bases not matched to a gene: 10. The CDR3 spans 15 residues. CDR3 nucleotide sequence: TGTGCCAGCAGCTCTAGCGGGGTGATTGATTCTGAGCAGTTCTTC. Translated: CASSSSGVIDSEQFF.

This chain links TRBV21-1 with TRBJ2-5; TRBD1, the table's D call, lacks a check against the DNA. TRBV21-1 is an annotated pseudogene. The CDR3 has 17 residues. CDR3 sequence (DNA): TGTGCCAGCAGCAAAGAGGAAAGGGGGCGAGGGCAGGAGACCCAGTACTTC. Translated: CASSKEERGRGQETQYF.

This clonotype was found a few times. Here the CDR3 reads CASSLLGPTEAFF. The DNA for the CDR3 is TGTGCCAGCAGCTTATTAGGGCCCACTGAAGCTTTCTTT. V and J are TRBV11-2 and TRBJ1-1; D ambiguous. V was pared by 2 bases and J by 4 bases, with 8 bases between. The CDR3 consists of 13 residues. Germline CDR1 and CDR2: SGHAT and FQNNGV.

This chain links TRBV12-3 or TRBV12-4 with TRBJ1-5, with D perhaps matching TRBD1 (6 bases). Trimming left V 5 bases short and J 5 bases short, with 16 bases between. CDR3 length equals 15 residues. The CDR3 DNA is TGTGCCAGCAGTCCTACAGGGAAGGGGGATCAGCCCCAGCATTTT. Translating it yields CASSPTGKGDQPQHF.

The chain is built from TRBV12-3 or TRBV12-4 and TRBJ2-1, with a weak D call TRBD1 (6 bases). V was trimmed by 8 bases and J by 0 bases, leaving 11 bases between them. The CDR3 is made up of 14 amino acids. The CDR3 DNA sequence: TGTGCCAGCGGAGTCAGGGGCTCCTACAATGAGCAGTTCTTC. Protein product: CASGVRGSYNEQFF.

The rearrangement links TRBV20-1 to TRBJ1-1; 8 bases map to TRBD1. J gave up 7 bases and V 5 bases, and 15 bases lay outside the gene matches. The germline V gene has CDR1 DFQATT and CDR2 SNEGSKA (reference sequence). The CDR3 has 15 amino acids. The CDR3 nucleotides are TGCAGTGCTCCCCACGGAACGGACAGGGTTGGTGAAGCTTTCTTT. Its protein is CSAPHGTDRVGEAFF.

The chain combines TRBV11-3 with TRBJ1-2; 7 bases are shared with TRBD1. CDR1 and CDR2 (germline): SGHNT, YENEEA. V lost 5 bases to trimming and J lost 2 bases; unmatched junction nucleotides: 5. This CDR3 comprises 14 residues. As DNA, the CDR3 is TGTGCCAGCAGCCGAGGACAGGAGAACTATGGCTACACCTTC. Its translation: CASSRGQENYGYTF.

This clonotype has a handful of counts. The V and J genes are TRBV9 and TRBJ2-4; a weak D match, TRBD1 (6 bases). The ends were cut back, 5 bases at V and 5 bases at J, with 11 bases in the middle. The length of the CDR3 is 13 residues. Germline V gives CDR1 SGDLS, CDR2 YYNGEE. The CDR3 reads CASSNRVENIQYF. In DNA, the CDR3 is TGTGCCAGCAGTAACAGGGTAGAAAACATTCAGTACTTC.